The table lists the clone carrying this T cell receptor beta chain with a few counts. Its antigen remains unidentified. This record belongs to a study of metastatic and nonmetastatic thyroid tumors. Background on the study: Repertoires from malignant and benign thyroid patients were compared across blood and tumor or nodule tissue.

Using MiXCR, TCRdb re-called clones from the PCR reads. The sample consists of some 35,000 clones, under 40% of them appearing once. Study-wide points: In both blood and tumor samples, TCR beta diversity was reported significantly higher for malignant than benign nodules.

No treatment had been given to any patient before thyroid surgery. The TCR sequence derives from a female donor with papillary thyroid cancer or a benign thyroid nodule (not recorded which). Some clones in this sample may be carry-over from other donors' samples. The sequencing input was tumor tissue.

The CDR3 protein is CASRNWADYNSPLHF. CDR3 DNA sequence: TGTGCCAGCAGGAATTGGGCAGATTATAATTCACCCCTCCACTTT. The J gene is TRBJ1-6, the V gene TRBV2; D not certain. V shed 6 bases and J shed 4 bases, with 13 bases lying between them. Germline CDR1 SNHLY, CDR2 FYNNEI. This CDR3 comprises 15 residues.